The 28 T cell receptor beta chains in this list originate from one sample, sequenced in a study of blood T cell repertoires in COVID-19. TCRdb's table, derived via immunoSEQ multiplex PCR, lists solely in-frame clones and lacks some. The data show 150,000 to 200,000 clones, just under 85% seen once. Sample: peripheral blood. Receptor source: a middle-aged man who had recovered from COVID-19.

The gene calls are TRBV5-4 and TRBJ2-3; D perhaps matches TRBD1 (5 bases). CDR1 is SGHNT, CDR2 YYREEE, per germline (reference sequence). Trimming removed 7 bases at V and 1 base at J, with 13 bases between. This CDR3 spans 14 amino acids. The chain's CDR3 is CASRSTRGTDTQYF. The CDR3, as DNA: TGTGCCAGCCGATCCACCAGGGGCACAGATACGCAGTATTTT.

The gene calls are TRBV11-3 and TRBJ2-7; 8 nucleotides match TRBD2. From germline, CDR1 is SGHNT and CDR2 YENEEA. The CDR3 runs 16 residues. The V and J ends lost 4 bases and 5 bases, in that order; junction bases with no gene match: 13. The CDR3 DNA follows: TGTGCCAGCAGCTCCTCTCCGGGGGGGCAAGGAGACGAGCAGTACTTC. Translating gives CASSSSPGGQGDEQYF.

The J gene is TRBJ1-2, the V gene TRBV4-3, with D possibly TRBD1 on 5 matching bases. The germline V gene encodes CDR1 LGHNA and CDR2 YSLEER. V was pared by 0 bases and J by 6 bases, with 17 bases between. This CDR3 region has 16 residues. Here the CDR3 DNA reads TGCGCCAGCAGCCAAGAAAGGATCTCGGGACTGAATGGCTACACCTTC. It codes for CASSQERISGLNGYTF.

J is TRBJ2-7 and V is TRBV7-2; 8 bases fit TRBD2. The V gene end was trimmed by 4 bases and the J gene end by 6 bases; junction bases not matched to a gene: 8. CDR3 size: 14 residues. Per germline, CDR1 SGHTA and CDR2 FQGNSA. CDR3 residues: CASSSRGAGSEQYF. CDR3 nucleotide sequence: TGTGCCAGCAGCTCGCGGGGGGCCGGATCCGAGCAGTACTTC. The whole variable domain, filled in from reference TRBV7-2 and TRBJ2-7, reads GAGVSQSPSNKVTEKGKDVELRCDPISGHTALYWYRQSLGQGLEFLIYFQGNSAPDKSGLPSDRFSAERTGGSVSTLTIQRTQQEDSAVYLCASSSRGAGSEQYFGPGTRLTVT.

The chain employs TRBV11-2 and TRBJ2-7, with 15 bases identical to TRBD2. CDR1 is SGHAT, CDR2 FQNNGV, per germline. CDR3 length: 17 amino acids. With V trimmed by 6 bases and J by 4 bases, 10 bases remained unmatched. This chain's CDR3 is CASSPRTSGRARYEQYF. The CDR3 DNA reads as TGTGCCAGCAGTCCACGGACTAGCGGGAGGGCCAGGTACGAGCAGTACTTC.

This chain connects TRBV21-1 to TRBJ2-3; the D call of TRBD2 is as the table states it, not checked on the DNA. TRBV21-1 is tagged as a pseudogene. This CDR3 comprises 20 residues. The chain's CDR3 is CASTTSGRTGGLHSTDTQYF. The CDR3 DNA reads as TGTGCCAGCACGACTAGCGGGAGAACCGGGGGACTTCATAGCACAGATACGCAGTATTTT.

This clone was recorded only once. The V call is TRBV18, the J call TRBJ2-7, with TRBD1 as a possible D gene (5 bases). The CDR3 length is 14 residues. Trimming took 6 bases from V and 0 from J, leaving 12 bases between them. The germline V gene has CDR1 KGHSH and CDR2 LQKENI. The CDR3 loop is CASSPEQVSYEQYF. CDR3 sequence (DNA): TGTGCCAGCTCCCCCGAACAGGTCTCCTACGAGCAGTACTTC.

This chain connects TRBV11-1 to TRBJ1-1; the D gene is possibly TRBD1 (6 bases). Germline-derived CDR1 and CDR2 are SGHAT and FQDESV (reference sequence). Trimming took 3 bases from V and 1 from J, leaving 9 bases between them. CDR3 length: 14 residues. In DNA, the CDR3 is TGTGCCAGCAGCTTTAGGACAGCGAACACTGAAGCTTTCTTT. Amino acids: CASSFRTANTEAFF.

This clone was counted a few times. The chain carries TRBV7-8 and TRBJ1-5, with TRBD1 identical over 10 bases. The CDR3 is made up of 14 amino acids. CDR1 is SGHVS and CDR2 is FQNEAQ in the germline V gene. J lost 5 bases, V lost 5 bases, and 3 bases had no gene match. The CDR3 DNA reads as TGTGCCAGCAGCCCCGGGACAGGGGATCAGCCCCAGCATTTT. Translating it yields CASSPGTGDQPQHF.

This clone was seen a single time. The chain combines TRBV4-1 with TRBJ1-6; TRBD1 matches at 7 bases. The CDR3 runs 14 residues. Germline CDR1 reads MGHRA; CDR2 reads YSYEKL. With 1 base clipped from V and 7 bases from J, the junction kept 1 base outside the gene matches. The CDR3 reads CASSQGGQNSPLHF. The CDR3 coding sequence is TGCGCCAGCAGCCAAGGGGGACAGAATTCACCCCTCCACTTT.

This clone was observed a handful of times. The chain recombines TRBV19 with TRBJ1-1, with D possibly matching TRBD1 (6 bases). CDR3 length: 13 residues. CDR1 is LNHDA and CDR2 is SQIVND in the germline V gene (reference sequence). Trimming took 10 bases from V and 1 from J, leaving 13 bases between them. The CDR3 nucleotides are TGTGCCACTAAGGACAGACGGAACACTGAAGCTTTCTTT. This codes for CATKDRRNTEAFF.

A few counts support this clone. V is TRBV7-9 and J is TRBJ2-5; the D gene is possibly TRBD1 (5 bases). Germline V gene data show CDR1 as SEHNR and CDR2 as FQNEAQ (reference sequence). The V and J ends lost 5 bases and 2 bases respectively, with 6 bases between them. The CDR3 sequence is 12 residues long. CDR3 sequence (DNA): TGTGCCAGCAGCAGACAGCAAGAGACCCAGTACTTC. Translating gives CASSRQQETQYF.

Worth noting for this clone: This specimen includes other DNA sequences encoding the same CDR3. In DNA, the CDR3 is TGTGCCAGCAGTTTAACAGGGGCCTACGAGCAGTACTTC. Translation: CASSLTGAYEQYF. The chain couples TRBV27 to TRBJ2-7; 7 bases fit TRBD1. Germline CDR1 reads MNHEY; CDR2 reads SMNVEV (reference sequence). J was trimmed by 2 bases and V by 2 bases; bases with no gene match: 0. The CDR3 runs to 13 residues.

This clone has a handful of counts. The chain uses TRBV7-9 and TRBJ2-3; weak D call: TRBD2 (6 bases). V was cut by 2 bases and J by 5 bases, with 17 bases left in between. Germline CDR1 reads SEHNR; CDR2 reads FQNEAQ (reference sequence). The CDR3 covers 16 residues. This chain's CDR3 is CASSLKTWEAGDTQYF. The CDR3 DNA sequence: TGTGCCAGCAGCTTAAAGACGTGGGAGGCGGGAGATACGCAGTATTTT.

The V and J genes are TRBV7-2 and TRBJ2-5; the match to TRBD2 covers 7 bases. Germline CDR1 SGHTA, CDR2 FQGNSA. V dropped 2 bases and J dropped 5; count of bases not matched to a gene: 11. The CDR3 runs to 16 residues. In DNA form, the CDR3 reads TGTGCCAGCAGCTTAAGGCCCCCAGACGGGGGGGAGACCCAGTACTTC. Its translation: CASSLRPPDGGETQYF.

This chain joins TRBV27 and TRBJ2-2, with a weak D call TRBD1 (6 bases). Between the trimmed V and J ends, which lost 5 bases and 3 bases, there was a span of 10 bases. The CDR3 loop spans 14 amino acids. From germline, CDR1 is MNHEY and CDR2 SMNVEV (reference sequence). The CDR3 loop is CASSRQADTGELFF. CDR3 coding DNA: TGTGCCAGCAGTAGACAGGCAGACACCGGGGAGCTGTTTTTT.

This rearrangement joins TRBV7-8 to TRBJ2-1; a possible D gene is TRBD2 (5 bases). Trimming shortened V by 0 bases and J by 15 bases, and 15 bases separated the two germline ends. CDR1 is SGHVS and CDR2 is FQNEAQ in the germline V gene. This CDR3 is built from 13 residues. CDR3 sequence (DNA): TGTGCCAGCAGCTTAGCAAGCGGCCCCCTGGGGTTCTTC. This encodes CASSLASGPLGFF. The full variable domain, its missing parts supplied by reference TRBV7-8 and TRBJ2-1, is GAGVSQSPRYKVAKRGQDVALRCDPISGHVSLFWYQQALGQGPEFLTYFQNEAQLDKSGLPSDRFFAERPEGSVSTLKIQRTQQEDSAVYLCASSLASGPLGFFGPGTRLTVL.

Here the CDR3 reads CAVWSPYNEQFF. The CDR3 DNA is TGTGCCGTCTGGAGTCCATACAATGAGCAGTTCTTC. This chain links TRBV6-5 with TRBJ2-1; D call uncertain. This CDR3 contains 12 residues. Germline-derived CDR1 and CDR2 are MNHEY and SVGAGI. Trimming took 11 bases from V and 4 from J, leaving 12 bases between them.

The chain employs TRBV4-3 and TRBJ2-5, with a weak D call TRBD2 (5 bases). The germline gives CDR1 LGHNA, CDR2 YSLEER. The V end was cut by 0 bases, the J end by 7 bases, with 6 bases between. CDR3 length equals 12 residues. Here the CDR3 reads CASSQDEGTQYF. Here the CDR3 DNA reads TGCGCCAGCAGCCAAGATGAGGGGACCCAGTACTTC.

Notes on this clone: Its ends do not fully match the called genes, so a read error is possible. J is TRBJ1-1 and V is TRBV6-6; possible D gene TRBD1, 6 bases. CDR3 length: 13 amino acids. CDR1 MNHNY and CDR2 SVGAGI come from the germline V gene (reference sequence). As DNA, the CDR3 is TGTGCCAGCAGCTCCGGGACAAACAATGAAGCTTTCTTT. Its protein product is CASSSGTNNEAFF.

The V gene is TRBV9, the J gene TRBJ1-4; D unresolved. Trimming left V 4 bases short and J 4 bases short, with 14 bases between. The CDR3 loop spans 15 amino acids. Germline loops: CDR1 SGDLS, CDR2 YYNGEE. This CDR3 is CASSKRSSLNEKLFF. As DNA, the CDR3 is TGTGCCAGCAGCAAAAGGAGTTCCCTTAATGAAAAACTGTTTTTT.

The gene calls are TRBV29-1 and TRBJ1-2, with a tentative D call TRBD1 (6 bases). The CDR3 sequence is 13 residues long. The germline V gene encodes CDR1 SQVTM and CDR2 ANQGSEA. V gave up 6 bases and J gave up 5 bases, with 16 bases separating them. CDR3 DNA sequence: TGCAGCGTGGACCGCGGGGGCTCGTATGGCTACACCTTC. Translating it yields CSVDRGGSYGYTF.

The chain has TRBV7-2 and TRBJ2-1; TRBD1 might be the D (6 bases). The CDR3 extends over 17 amino acids. Trimming took 1 base from V and 0 from J, leaving 13 bases between them. Germline loops: CDR1 SGHTA, CDR2 FQGNSA. The CDR3: CASSLGSGASSYNEQFF. The CDR3 DNA reads TGTGCCAGCAGCTTAGGGTCAGGGGCTAGCTCCTACAATGAGCAGTTCTTC.

A word on this clone: Other DNA sequences in the same sample also yield this CDR3. The CDR3 nucleotides read TGTGCCAGCAGCACCCGGGGGGGGACAGATACGCAGTATTTT. It translates to CASSTRGGTDTQYF. V is TRBV5-4 and J is TRBJ2-3; TRBD2 agrees at 8 bases. Germline V gene sequence: CDR1 SGHNT, CDR2 YYREEE (reference sequence). The CDR3 is 14 amino acids. Germline trimming cut 4 bases from V and 3 bases from J; bases unmatched to any gene: 4.

The rearrangement links TRBV28 to TRBJ2-7; no clear D gene. CDR3 size: 14 residues. Germline assignment: CDR1 MDHEN and CDR2 SYDVKM. Trimming took off 1 base at V and 0 bases at J, with 7 bases between the two ends. The CDR3 nucleotides are TGTGCCAGCAGTTTATCTCGTGTCTCCTACGAGCAGTACTTC. It specifies CASSLSRVSYEQYF.

V is TRBV6-6 and J is TRBJ1-5; 9 nucleotides line up with TRBD1. Trimming cost V 8 bases and J 7 bases; bases outside gene matches: 15. The germline CDR1 and CDR2 sequences are MNHNY and SVGAGI (reference sequence). The CDR3 has 16 residues. The CDR3, as DNA: TGTGCCAGCCACCCGGGACAGGGCGGTTCAGGGCAGCCCCAGCATTTT. Residues: CASHPGQGGSGQPQHF.

This chain connects TRBV3-1 (or the pseudogene TRBV3-2) to TRBJ2-2, with 12 bases matching TRBD2. Germline lookup yields CDR1 LGHDT and CDR2 YNNKEL (reference sequence). The CDR3 runs to 15 residues. The trim removed 4 bases at V and 7 bases at J, leaving 4 bases unmatched. CDR3 sequence reads: CASSRTSGMGGELFF. As DNA, the CDR3 is TGTGCCAGCAGCCGGACTAGCGGGATGGGCGGGGAGCTGTTTTTT.

The chain recombines TRBV9 with TRBJ1-5, with TRBD1 identical over 8 bases. V lost 1 base and J lost 1; bases outside the gene matches: 1. The CDR3 runs 15 residues. Germline CDR1 and CDR2: SGDLS and YYNGEE. CDR3 region: CASSVTGGSNQPQHF. CDR3 bases: TGTGCCAGCAGCGTAACAGGGGGGAGCAATCAGCCCCAGCATTTT.